Below, one T cell receptor beta chain is given with its context. Its antigen is still unknown. CDR1 is LNHDA, CDR2 SQIVND, per germline (reference sequence). The CDR3 is 16 residues long. The V and J ends lost 7 bases and 6 bases respectively, with 22 bases between them. The data stem from a study of cytomegalovirus exposure and HLA in healthy donors. With 60 Vbeta and 13 Jbeta primers, the PCR was carried out. Here immunoSEQ multiplex PCR was the method, and the copy in TCRdb shows in-frame clones only, minus some. The table lists roughly 80,000 clones, 70% to 85% of them singletons, with roughly 7.2% in the top ten. Study-wide points: At a 0.05 false discovery rate, a later analysis found around 17,000 TCR beta sequences to be associated with HLA alleles. Three CMV-associated chains proved CMV antigen-specific in vitro.

The receptor was derived from a woman between 40 and 55 years old in good health and CMV-seronegative. Material: PBMCs. The chain uses TRBV19 and TRBJ1-5; D is possibly TRBD1 (6 bases). CDR3 DNA sequence: TGTGCCAGTACCCACCGGACAGCTAGAGGTGTTCAGCCCCAGCATTTT. Translating gives CASTHRTARGVQPQHF.